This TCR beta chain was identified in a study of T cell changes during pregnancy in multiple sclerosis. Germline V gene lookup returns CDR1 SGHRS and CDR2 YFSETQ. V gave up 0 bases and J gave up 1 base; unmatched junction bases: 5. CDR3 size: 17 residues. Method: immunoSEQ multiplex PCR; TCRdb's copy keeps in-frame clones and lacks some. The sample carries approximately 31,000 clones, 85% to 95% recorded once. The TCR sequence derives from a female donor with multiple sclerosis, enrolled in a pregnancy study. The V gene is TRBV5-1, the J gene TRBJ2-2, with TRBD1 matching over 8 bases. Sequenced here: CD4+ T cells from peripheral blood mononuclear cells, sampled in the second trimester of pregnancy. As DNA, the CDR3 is TGCGCCAGCAGCTTGGCCCAGGGGGCGGGGAACACCGGGGAGCTGTTTTTT. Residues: CASSLAQGAGNTGELFF.